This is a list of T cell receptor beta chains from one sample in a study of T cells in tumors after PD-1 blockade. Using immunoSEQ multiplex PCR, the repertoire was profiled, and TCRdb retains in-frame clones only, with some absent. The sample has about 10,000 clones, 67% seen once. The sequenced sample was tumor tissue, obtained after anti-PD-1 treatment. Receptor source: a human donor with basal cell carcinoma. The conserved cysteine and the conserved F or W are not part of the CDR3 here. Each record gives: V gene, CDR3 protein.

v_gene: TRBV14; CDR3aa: ASSQDSTSGRTGELF
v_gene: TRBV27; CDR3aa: ASSLTGGMRVTEAF
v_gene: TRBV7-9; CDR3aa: ASSLGGTGVLNTEAF
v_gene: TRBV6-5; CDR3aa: ASRRDPGLGNEQF
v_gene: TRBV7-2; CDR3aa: ASSLVGSWAGDTQY
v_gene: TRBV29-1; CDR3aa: SVAGITGTGGYT
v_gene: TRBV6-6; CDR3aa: ASSRGQPISYEQY
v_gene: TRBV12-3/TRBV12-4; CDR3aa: ASTGSSYNEQF
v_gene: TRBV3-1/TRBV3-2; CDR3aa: ASSRGGNTGELF
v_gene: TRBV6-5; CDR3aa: ASSYRSGTGNQPQH
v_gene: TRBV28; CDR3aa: ASSPNIQGRDQPQH
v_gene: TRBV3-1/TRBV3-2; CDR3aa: ASSQEETGSTGELF
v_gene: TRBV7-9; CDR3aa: ASSLSVDGYT
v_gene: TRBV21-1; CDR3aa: ASSIGAWSNQPQH
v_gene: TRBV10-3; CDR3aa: AISERGARDTQY
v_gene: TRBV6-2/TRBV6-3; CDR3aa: ASSYVGLARLGGTQY
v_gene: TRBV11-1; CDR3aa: ASSSDLRTGELF
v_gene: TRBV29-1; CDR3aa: SGTSGGSYNEQF
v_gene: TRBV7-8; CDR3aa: ASSQDHNEQF
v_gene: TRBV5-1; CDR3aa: ASTVRSRGELF
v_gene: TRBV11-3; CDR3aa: ASSLEGGTQY
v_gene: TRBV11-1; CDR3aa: ASSPTGYYGYT
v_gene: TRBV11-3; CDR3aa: ASSLDADRGAY
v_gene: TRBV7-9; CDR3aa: ASSSLEGFNTEAF
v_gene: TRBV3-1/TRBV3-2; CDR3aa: ASSQDLAISYEQY
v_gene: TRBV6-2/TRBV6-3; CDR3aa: ASSPPGQGGEQY
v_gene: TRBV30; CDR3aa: AWSVNSGNTIY
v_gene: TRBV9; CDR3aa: ASSETGTGANVLT
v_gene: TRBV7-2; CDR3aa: ASSPWDGNNQPQH
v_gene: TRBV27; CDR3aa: ASSWDGRSPLH
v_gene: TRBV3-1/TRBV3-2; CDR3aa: ASSLQTWEVDEQY
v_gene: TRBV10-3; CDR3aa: AISGAPGGEGYEQY
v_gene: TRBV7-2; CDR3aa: ASSPAEAGNYNEQF
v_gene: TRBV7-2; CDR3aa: ASSPQGGGWDTQY
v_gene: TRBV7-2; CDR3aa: ASRPRLAGGYEQY
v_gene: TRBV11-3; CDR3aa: ASSLEGGMNTEAF
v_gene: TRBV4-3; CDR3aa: ASSQGNARAYNEQF
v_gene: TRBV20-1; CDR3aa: SGQGQETQY
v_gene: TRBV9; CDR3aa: ASSVGKTGANTGELF
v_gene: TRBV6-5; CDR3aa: ASSLGHNQPQH
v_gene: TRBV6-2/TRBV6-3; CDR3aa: ASTPVGDRDQF